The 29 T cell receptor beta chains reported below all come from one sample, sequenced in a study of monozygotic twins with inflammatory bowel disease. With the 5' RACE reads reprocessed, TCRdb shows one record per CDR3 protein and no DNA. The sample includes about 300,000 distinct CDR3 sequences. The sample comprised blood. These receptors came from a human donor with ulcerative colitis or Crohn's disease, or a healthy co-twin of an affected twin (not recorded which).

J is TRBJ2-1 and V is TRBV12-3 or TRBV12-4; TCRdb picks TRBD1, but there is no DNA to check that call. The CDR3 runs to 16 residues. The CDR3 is CASSLSRDRGSDEQFF.

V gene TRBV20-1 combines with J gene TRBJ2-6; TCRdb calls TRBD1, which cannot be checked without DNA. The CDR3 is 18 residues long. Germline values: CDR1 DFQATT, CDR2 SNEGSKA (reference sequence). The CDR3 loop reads CSARSGGTGGAGANVLTF.

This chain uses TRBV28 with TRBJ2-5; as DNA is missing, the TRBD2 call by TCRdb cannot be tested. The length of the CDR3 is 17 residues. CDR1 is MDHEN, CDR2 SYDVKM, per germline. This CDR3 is CASKKGTSGGKQETQYF.

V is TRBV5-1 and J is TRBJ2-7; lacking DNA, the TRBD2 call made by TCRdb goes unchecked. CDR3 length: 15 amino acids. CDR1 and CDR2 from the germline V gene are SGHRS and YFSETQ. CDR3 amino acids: CASSLLASGPYEQYF.

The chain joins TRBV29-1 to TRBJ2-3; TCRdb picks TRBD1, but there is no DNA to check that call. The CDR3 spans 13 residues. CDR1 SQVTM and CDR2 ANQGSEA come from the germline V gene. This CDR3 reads CSVDHRGVDTQYF.

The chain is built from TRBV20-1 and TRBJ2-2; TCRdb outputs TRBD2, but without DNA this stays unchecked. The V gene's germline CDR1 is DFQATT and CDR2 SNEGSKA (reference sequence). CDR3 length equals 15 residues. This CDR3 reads CSARTSGSSTGELFF.

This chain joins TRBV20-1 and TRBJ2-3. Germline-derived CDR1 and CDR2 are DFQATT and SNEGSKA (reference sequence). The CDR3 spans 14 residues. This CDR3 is CSARVGIVGDTQYF.

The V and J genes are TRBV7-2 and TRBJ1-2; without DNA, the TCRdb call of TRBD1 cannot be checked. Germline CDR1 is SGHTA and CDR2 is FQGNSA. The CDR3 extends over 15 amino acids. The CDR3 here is CASSLDPGSFNGYTF.

The CDR3 here is CASSLYRVPGANVLTF. The chain recombines TRBV12-3 or TRBV12-4 with TRBJ2-6; with no DNA, the TCRdb D assignment of TRBD1 cannot be verified. The CDR3 is made up of 16 amino acids.

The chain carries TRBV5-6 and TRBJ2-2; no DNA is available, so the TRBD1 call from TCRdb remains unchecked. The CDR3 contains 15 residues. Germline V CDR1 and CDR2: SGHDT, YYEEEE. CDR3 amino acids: CASSQSDRLTGELFF.

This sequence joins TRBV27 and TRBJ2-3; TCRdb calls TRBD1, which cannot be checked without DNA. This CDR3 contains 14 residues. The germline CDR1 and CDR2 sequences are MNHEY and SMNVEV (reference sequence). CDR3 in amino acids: CASSLDSRTDTQYF.

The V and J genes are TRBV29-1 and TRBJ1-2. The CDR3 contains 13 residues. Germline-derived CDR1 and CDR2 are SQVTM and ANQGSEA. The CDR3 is CSVDRSQGYGYTF.

The CDR3: CASTIREVNTEAFF. The rearrangement joins TRBV12-3 or TRBV12-4 to TRBJ1-1. The CDR3 loop spans 14 amino acids.

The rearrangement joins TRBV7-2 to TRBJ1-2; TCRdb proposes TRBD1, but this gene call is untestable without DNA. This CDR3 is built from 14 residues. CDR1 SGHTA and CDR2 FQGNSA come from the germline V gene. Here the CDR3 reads CASSDRPGGYGYTF. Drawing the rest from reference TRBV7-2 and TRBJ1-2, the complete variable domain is GAGVSQSPSNKVTEKGKDVELRCDPISGHTALYWYRQSLGQGLEFLIYFQGNSAPDKSGLPSDRFSAERTGGSVSTLTIQRTQQEDSAVYLCASSDRPGGYGYTFGSGTRLTVV.

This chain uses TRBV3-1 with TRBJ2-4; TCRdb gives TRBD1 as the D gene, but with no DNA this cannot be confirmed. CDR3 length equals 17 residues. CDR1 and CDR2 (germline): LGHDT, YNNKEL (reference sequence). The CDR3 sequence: CASSQDRQGRQSDIQYF.

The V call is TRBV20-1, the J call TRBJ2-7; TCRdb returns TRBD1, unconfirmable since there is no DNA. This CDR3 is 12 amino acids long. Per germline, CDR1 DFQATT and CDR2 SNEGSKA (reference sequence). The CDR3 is CSGIRGIYEQYF.

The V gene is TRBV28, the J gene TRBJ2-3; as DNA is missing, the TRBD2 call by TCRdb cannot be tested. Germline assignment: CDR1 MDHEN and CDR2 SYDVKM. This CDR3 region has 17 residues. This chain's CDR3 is CASSLLGAAGDTDTQYF.

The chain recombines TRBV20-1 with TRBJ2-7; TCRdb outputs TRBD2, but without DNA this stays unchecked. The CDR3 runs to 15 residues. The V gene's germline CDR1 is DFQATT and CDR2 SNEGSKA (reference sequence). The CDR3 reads CSARASGGLTYEQYF.

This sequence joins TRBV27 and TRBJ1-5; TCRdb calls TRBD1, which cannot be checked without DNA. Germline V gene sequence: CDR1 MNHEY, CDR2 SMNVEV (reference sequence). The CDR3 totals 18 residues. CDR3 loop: CASRSTGRGLMSNQPQHF.

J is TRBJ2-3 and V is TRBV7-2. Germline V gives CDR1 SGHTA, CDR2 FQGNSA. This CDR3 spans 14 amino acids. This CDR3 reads CASSLESRRDTQYF.

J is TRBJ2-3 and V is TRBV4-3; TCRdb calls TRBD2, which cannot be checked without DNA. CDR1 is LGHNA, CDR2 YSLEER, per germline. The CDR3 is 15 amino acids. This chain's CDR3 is CASSHKRPPRDTQYF.

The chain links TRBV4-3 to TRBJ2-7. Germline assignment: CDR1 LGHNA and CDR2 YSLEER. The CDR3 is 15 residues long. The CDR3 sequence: CASSQDLLGLYEQYF.

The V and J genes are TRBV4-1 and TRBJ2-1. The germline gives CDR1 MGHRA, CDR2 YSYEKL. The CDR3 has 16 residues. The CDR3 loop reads CASSQDRGGDIDEQFF.

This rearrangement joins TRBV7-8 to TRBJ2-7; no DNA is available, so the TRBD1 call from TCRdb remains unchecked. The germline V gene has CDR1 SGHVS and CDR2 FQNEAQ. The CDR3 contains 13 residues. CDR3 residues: CASRNRGGYEQYF.

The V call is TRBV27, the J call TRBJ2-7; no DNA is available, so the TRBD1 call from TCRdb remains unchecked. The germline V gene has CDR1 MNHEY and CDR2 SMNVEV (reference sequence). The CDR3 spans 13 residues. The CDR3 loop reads CASRTGTEYEQYF.

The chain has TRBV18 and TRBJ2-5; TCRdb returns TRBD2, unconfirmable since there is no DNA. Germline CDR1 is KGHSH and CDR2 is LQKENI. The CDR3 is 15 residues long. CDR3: CASSPRAGVSETQYF.

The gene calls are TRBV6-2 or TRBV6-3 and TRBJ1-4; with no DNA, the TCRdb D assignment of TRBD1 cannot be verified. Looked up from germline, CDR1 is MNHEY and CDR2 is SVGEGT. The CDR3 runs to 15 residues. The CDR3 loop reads CASSYNRDDREKLFF.

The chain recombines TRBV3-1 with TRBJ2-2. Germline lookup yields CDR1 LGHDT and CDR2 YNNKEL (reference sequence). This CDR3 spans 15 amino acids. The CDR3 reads CASSQTRANTGELFF.

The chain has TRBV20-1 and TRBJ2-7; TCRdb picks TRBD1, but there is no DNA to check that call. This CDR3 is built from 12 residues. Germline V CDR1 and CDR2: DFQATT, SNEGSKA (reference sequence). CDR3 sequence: CSARWGGYEQYF.